This T cell receptor beta chain originates from a study of control samples from healthy donors and cancer patients. Assay: immunoSEQ multiplex PCR; the TCRdb copy retains only in-frame clones and omits some. The table records about 110,000 clones, 88% of them present only once. CDR3 length: 14 amino acids. Trimming shortened V by 4 bases and J by 0 bases, and 6 bases separated the two germline ends. The germline V gene has CDR1 LGHDT and CDR2 YNNKEL (reference sequence). The chain recombines TRBV3-1 (or the pseudogene TRBV3-2) with TRBJ2-2, with no clear D. Sequencing was performed on PBMCs. This TCR derives from a woman aged 55-75 years with lung cancer. CDR3 protein: CASSRAPNTGELFF. The CDR3 DNA follows: TGTGCCAGCAGCCGCGCCCCGAACACCGGGGAGCTGTTTTTT.